The 21 T cell receptor beta chains in this list originate from one sample, sequenced in a study of regulatory and conventional T cells in RAG deficiency. The method was immunoSEQ multiplex PCR; TCRdb's version includes in-frame clones alone and lacks a portion of them. The table shows under 45,000 clones, with 75% to 80% occurring only once. The sorted conventional CD4+ T cells were CD25-low and CD127-high, with genomic DNA sequenced. In addition, the sample was reused for a study of regulatory T cells. That work contributes: The PCR used 52 TRBV and 13 TRBJ primers.

The sample comprised CD4+ effector T cells sorted from blood. The receptors were sampled from a human donor in good health.

This clone was seen more than once but under ten times. The chain carries TRBV5-1 and TRBJ1-6; TRBD1 aligns across 8 bases. With 3 bases clipped from V and 7 bases from J, the junction kept 18 bases outside the gene matches. CDR3 size: 19 residues. Germline CDR1 reads SGHRS; CDR2 reads YFSETQ. For the CDR3, the DNA is TGCGCCAGCAGCTCCTCCTATGACAGGGGCCGATCAAGGAATTCACCCCTCCACTTT. Its translation is CASSSSYDRGRSRNSPLHF.

This clone was seen once. CDR3 nucleotide sequence: TGTGCCAGCAGTGTAACAGGGAGGGGCTACGAGCAGTACTTC. Protein product: CASSVTGRGYEQYF. The gene calls are TRBV2 and TRBJ2-7, with D maybe TRBD2 (7 bases). V dropped 4 bases and J dropped 3 bases, with 13 bases sitting between them. The CDR3 contains 14 residues. The germline V gene has CDR1 SNHLY and CDR2 FYNNEI. Variable domain in full (rest from reference TRBV2 and TRBJ2-7): EPEVTQTPSHQVTQMGQEVILRCVPISNHLYFYWYRQILGQKVEFLVSFYNNEISEKSEIFDDQFSVERPDGSNFTLKIRSTKLEDSAMYFCASSVTGRGYEQYFGPGTRLTVT.

The table lists this clone with a count of one. The chain carries TRBV10-3 and TRBJ2-6; D unclear. Germline CDR1 ENHRY, CDR2 SYGVKD. V gave up 8 bases and J gave up 0 bases, with 8 bases separating them. The CDR3 has 14 amino acids. In DNA form, the CDR3 reads TGTGCCATCTTACCGGGCTCTGGGGCCAACGTCCTGACTTTC. Translation gives CAILPGSGANVLTF.

The chain carries TRBV5-6 and TRBJ2-7; D ambiguous. The CDR3 length is 13 residues. Germline assignment: CDR1 SGHDT and CDR2 YYEEEE. The V end lost 0 bases, the J end lost 2 bases, and 6 bases lay between the germline ends. The CDR3 reads CASSLDRTYEQYF. CDR3 sequence (DNA): TGTGCCAGCAGCTTGGACAGAACCTACGAGCAGTACTTC.

The chain combines TRBV5-1 with TRBJ1-2; tentative D call: TRBD1 (6 bases). The V and J ends lost 0 bases and 1 base respectively, with 19 bases between them. The CDR3 is made up of 18 amino acids. Germline CDR1 SGHRS, CDR2 YFSETQ. CDR3 bases: TGCGCCAGCAGCTTGGATCGGTCTCAGGGGACCTTTAACTATGGCTACACCTTC. Protein: CASSLDRSQGTFNYGYTF.

The genes are TRBV14 and TRBJ1-1; D unclear. This CDR3 spans 15 amino acids. Per germline, CDR1 SGHDN and CDR2 FVKESK. V was cut by 10 bases and J by 3 bases, with 21 bases left in between. This CDR3 reads CATANIWQADTEAFF. The CDR3 nucleotides are TGTGCCACCGCCAACATTTGGCAGGCGGACACTGAAGCTTTCTTT. Complete variable domain (other parts from reference TRBV14 and TRBJ1-1): EAGVTQFPSHSVIEKGQTVTLRCDPISGHDNLYWYRRVMGKEIKFLLHFVKESKQDESGMPNNRFLAERTGGTYSTLKVQPAELEDSGVYFCATANIWQADTEAFFGQGTRLTVV.

The V and J genes are TRBV6-1 and TRBJ1-3; D not certain. CDR3 size: 16 residues. Germline-derived CDR1 and CDR2 are MNHNS and SASEGT. The germline V and J ends were trimmed by 1 base and 0 bases, with 10 bases remaining between them. In nucleotides, the CDR3 is TGTGCCAGCAGTGAAGGCTCTCTTGGCTCTGGAAACACCATATATTTT. Its protein product is CASSEGSLGSGNTIYF.

The chain carries TRBV5-1 and TRBJ1-1; a weak D match, TRBD1 (6 bases). The V end lost 0 bases, the J end lost 6 bases, and 9 bases lay between the germline ends. This CDR3 has 13 residues. Germline CDR1 SGHRS, CDR2 YFSETQ. CDR3 sequence reads: CASSLAGVSEAFF. The DNA for the CDR3 is TGCGCCAGCAGCTTGGCAGGGGTATCTGAAGCTTTCTTT.

The chain links TRBV9 to TRBJ1-3; D is unclear. Trimming took off 1 base at V and 4 bases at J, with 9 bases between the two ends. Germline V lookup: CDR1 SGDLS, CDR2 YYNGEE. CDR3 length: 14 residues. The CDR3 DNA reads TGTGCCAGCAGCGTACAGGCAGACGGAAACACCATATATTTT. Translation: CASSVQADGNTIYF.

The count of this clone is one. This rearrangement joins TRBV6-5 to TRBJ2-7; D perhaps matches TRBD1 (6 bases). V dropped 6 bases and J dropped 3 bases, with 12 bases sitting between them. The CDR3 has 13 amino acids. Germline V gene data show CDR1 as MNHEY and CDR2 as SVGAGI. The CDR3 region has the DNA TGTGCCAGCAGCGGACAGATATACTACGAGCAGTACTTC. This translates into CASSGQIYYEQYF.

J is TRBJ1-2 and V is TRBV28; D gene unclear. This CDR3 spans 14 amino acids. The V gene's germline CDR1 is MDHEN and CDR2 SYDVKM. Trimming removed 11 bases from V and 4 bases from J, with 20 bases in between. DNA for the CDR3: TGTGCCGGCCTCGGGAAGGCCGGTGGCTATGGCTACACCTTC. It translates to CAGLGKAGGYGYTF.

The chain joins TRBV9 to TRBJ2-3; 10 bases line up with TRBD1. From germline, CDR1 is SGDLS and CDR2 YYNGEE. The ends lost 0 bases at V and 1 base at J; junction bases unmatched: 5. The length of the CDR3 is 17 residues. In nucleotides, the CDR3 is TGTGCCAGCAGCGTAGAGGGACAGGGGCGAGGCACAGATACGCAGTATTTT. Translation gives CASSVEGQGRGTDTQYF.

The CDR3 DNA is TGTGCCAGCAGTTACAACACCGGGGAGCTGTTTTTT. This codes for CASSYNTGELFF. The chain is built from TRBV6-5 and TRBJ2-2, with D unclear. V lost 2 bases and J lost 2, with 0 bases in between. This CDR3 has 12 residues. Germline CDR1 is MNHEY and CDR2 is SVGAGI.

The J gene is TRBJ2-5, the V gene TRBV19, with no clear D. This CDR3 has 12 amino acids. With 3 bases removed from V and 2 bases from J, the gap between germline ends came to 4 bases. Looked up from germline, CDR1 is LNHDA and CDR2 is SQIVND (reference sequence). CDR3 nucleotide sequence: TGTGCCAGTAGTATTAGACAAGAGACCCAGTACTTC. As protein: CASSIRQETQYF.

The V call is TRBV18, the J call TRBJ1-5, with 7 bases aligning to TRBD1. Trimming removed 2 bases from V and 9 bases from J; junction bases left unmatched: 13. The CDR3 covers 16 residues. Germline V gene sequence: CDR1 KGHSH, CDR2 LQKENI. CDR3 sequence: CASSPSGVQGRRPQHF. Written as DNA, the CDR3 is TGTGCCAGCTCACCATCCGGGGTACAGGGGCGTAGGCCCCAGCATTTT.

The genes are TRBV5-1 and TRBJ1-2, with 11 bases identical to TRBD1. J lost 3 bases, V lost 1 base, and 8 bases had no gene match. The CDR3 consists of 17 residues. CDR1 SGHRS and CDR2 YFSETQ come from the germline V gene. The CDR3: CASSLPQGQGDYYGYTF. CDR3 coding DNA: TGCGCCAGCAGCTTGCCACAGGGACAGGGGGACTACTATGGCTACACCTTC.

This clone occurred a few times. The chain combines TRBV19 with TRBJ1-2; D remains ambiguous. The CDR3 length is 13 residues. Germline values: CDR1 LNHDA, CDR2 SQIVND (reference sequence). V was shortened by 5 bases and J by 7 bases, with 14 bases between the two germline ends. CDR3 protein: CASSPRFGSGYTF. The DNA of the CDR3 is TGTGCCAGTAGTCCGCGGTTTGGCAGTGGCTACACCTTC.

V usage is TRBV9 and J usage is TRBJ1-1; 7 nucleotides agree with TRBD1. This CDR3 has 20 residues. J gave up 1 base and V 0 bases, and 18 bases lay outside the gene matches. Germline V gives CDR1 SGDLS, CDR2 YYNGEE. CDR3 DNA: TGTGCCAGCAGCGTAGGCCTCTCCGGCAGGGGGATTAGTAAGAACACTGAAGCTTTCTTT. Its protein product is CASSVGLSGRGISKNTEAFF.

The V and J genes are TRBV4-1 and TRBJ2-3; 8 bases agree with TRBD2. Germline V gene sequence: CDR1 MGHRA, CDR2 YSYEKL. J gave up 3 bases and V 4 bases, and 9 bases lay outside the gene matches. This CDR3 is 16 amino acids long. In DNA form, the CDR3 reads TGCGCCAGCAGCCGAATAGCGGGGATCAGTACAGATACGCAGTATTTT. It specifies CASSRIAGISTDTQYF.

The rearrangement joins TRBV30 to TRBJ1-2; no clear D gene. V dropped 0 bases and J dropped 4 bases, with 9 bases sitting between them. Germline values: CDR1 GTSNPN, CDR2 SVGIG (reference sequence). The CDR3 sequence is 13 residues long. The chain's CDR3 is CAWSVGYSYGYTF. DNA of the CDR3: TGTGCCTGGAGTGTAGGGTACAGCTATGGCTACACCTTC.

This clone was recorded a few times. This sequence joins TRBV6-6 and TRBJ2-7, with D possibly TRBD1 on 6 matching bases. The CDR3 contains 13 residues. The germline V gene encodes CDR1 MNHNY and CDR2 SVGAGI (reference sequence). Trimming stripped 6 bases from V and 4 bases from J, with 13 bases between. The CDR3 protein is CASSPTGPYEQYF. The CDR3 coding sequence is TGTGCCAGCAGCCCGACAGGACCTTACGAGCAGTACTTC.